The rows below give T cell receptor beta chains drawn from one sample of a study of cytomegalovirus exposure and HLA in healthy donors. Assay: immunoSEQ multiplex PCR; the TCRdb copy retains only in-frame clones and omits some. This table holds 130,000 to 150,000 clones. The source material was PBMCs. The receptor set was obtained from a male donor in good health and CMV-seronegative. CDR3s include the opening cysteine and the closing phenylalanine or tryptophan. D genes are given only for firm matches.

>TRBV4-2|NA|TRBJ1-4
CASSQAGESNEKLFF
TGTGCCAGCAGCCAAGCAGGGGAGAGCAATGAAAAACTGTTTTTT
>TRBV6-1|TRBD2|TRBJ2-7
CASSATSGGTYEQYF
TGTGCCAGCAGTGCAACTAGCGGGGGAACCTACGAGCAGTACTTC
>TRBV7-9|TRBD2|TRBJ2-3
CASSSVAGVNTDTQYF
TGTGCCAGCAGCTCCGTAGCGGGAGTTAACACAGATACGCAGTATTTT
>TRBV14|TRBD1|TRBJ2-7
CASSQGAAGGSYEQYF
TGTGCCAGCAGCCAAGGGGCGGCAGGGGGATCCTACGAGCAGTACTTC
>TRBV5-1|TRBD2|TRBJ2-2
CASSFRTSGGANTGELFF
TGCGCCAGCAGCTTTCGGACTAGCGGGGGGGCGAACACCGGGGAGCTGTTTTTT
>TRBV27|NA|TRBJ1-1
CASSPIQGRDTEAFF
TGTGCCAGCAGTCCAATTCAGGGAAGGGACACTGAAGCTTTCTTT
>TRBV30|NA|TRBJ1-1
CAWSVGAEAFF
TGTGCCTGGAGTGTGGGAGCTGAAGCTTTCTTT
>TRBV6-6|NA|TRBJ1-1
CASRGRGTEAFF
TGTGCCAGCAGGGGGCGCGGTACTGAAGCTTTCTTT
>TRBV5-5|NA|TRBJ1-2
CASSLEQGLNYGYTF
TGTGCCAGCAGCTTGGAGCAGGGCTTGAACTATGGCTACACCTTC
>TRBV18|TRBD1|TRBJ1-5
CASSPTGGEQPQHF
TGTGCCAGCTCTCCGACAGGGGGAGAACAGCCCCAGCATTTT
>TRBV18|NA|TRBJ1-2
CASSPAVRGPNYGYTF
TGTGCCAGCTCACCGGCCGTTCGCGGGCCTAACTATGGCTACACCTTC
>TRBV18|NA|TRBJ1-1
CASSHNPGEAFF
TGTGCCAGCTCACATAATCCAGGTGAAGCTTTCTTT
>TRBV6-5|TRBD1|TRBJ2-5
CASSPGTGGLETQYF
TGTGCCAGCAGCCCAGGGACAGGGGGGCTTGAGACCCAGTACTTC
>TRBV25-1|NA|TRBJ1-2
CASSELGSYGYTF
TGTGCCAGCAGTGAATTAGGGAGCTATGGCTACACCTTC
>TRBV6-5|TRBD2|TRBJ2-7
CASSPTGGSSYEQYF
TGTGCCAGCAGCCCAACGGGGGGGAGCTCCTACGAGCAGTACTTC
>TRBV6-6|NA|TRBJ2-5
CASSYLTPSETQYF
TGTGCCAGCAGTTACCTGACACCATCGGAGACCCAGTACTTC
>TRBV7-7|TRBD2|TRBJ2-2
CASSLGAGPTGELFF
TGTGCCAGCAGCTTAGGAGCGGGACCCACCGGGGAGCTGTTTTTT
>TRBV4-2|TRBD2|TRBJ2-2
CASSQGVVAGGSNTGELFF
TGTGCCAGCAGCCAAGGGGTGGTAGCGGGGGGGTCGAACACCGGGGAGCTGTTTTTT
>TRBV2|TRBD2|TRBJ2-5
CASSVLAGAQETQYF
TGTGCCAGCAGTGTTCTAGCGGGGGCCCAAGAGACCCAGTACTTC
>TRBV27|NA|TRBJ2-7
CASTKGPAGYEQYF
TGTGCCAGCACCAAAGGCCCCGCAGGCTACGAGCAGTACTTC
>TRBV29-1|NA|TRBJ1-4
CSAWGTDEKLFF
TGCAGCGCCTGGGGCACCGATGAAAAACTGTTTTTT